This T cell receptor (beta chain) was obtained from a study of cytomegalovirus exposure and HLA in healthy donors. Regarding the study as a whole: The tendency of first-cohort TCR clusters to co-occur in the roughly 110 validation repertoires was identified by a subsequent analysis. Reports credit the classifier with highly specific, highly sensitive diagnosis of cytomegalovirus status.

Measured with immunoSEQ multiplex PCR; TCRdb has only the in-frame clones, and not every one. The data contain about 280,000 clones, about 86% of them singletons. Notes on this clone: Antigen: not known.

CDR1 and CDR2 from the germline V gene are MGHRA and YSYEKL. Trimming at V came to 0 bases and at J to 8 bases, leaving 11 bases not matched to a gene. There are 16 residues in the CDR3. This clonotype was sampled from a woman aged 18-29 years in good health and CMV-seronegative. Specimen: PBMCs. The chain has TRBV4-1 and TRBJ1-2; TRBD1 matches 8 bases. The CDR3 sequence: CASSQDRFTQGGGYTF. CDR3 DNA sequence: TGCGCCAGCAGCCAAGATAGGTTCACACAGGGGGGAGGCTACACCTTC.